Reported below is one TCR beta chain. The antigen remains undetermined. This sample stems from a study of cytomegalovirus exposure and HLA in healthy donors. Study-wide context: Early on, a data release was issued that held tens of millions of unique TCRs from HLA-typed donors. Study-wide findings and caveats: The investigators catalogued 164 TCR beta chains as cytomegalovirus-associated.

With 60 Vbeta and 13 Jbeta primers, the PCR was carried out. The repertoire was sequenced with immunoSEQ multiplex PCR; TCRdb's copy has only in-frame clones and lacks some. The table lists 180,000 or so clones, over 75% of them singletons. The CDR3 length is 13 residues. Losses at the gene ends were 2 bases for V and 7 bases for J; bases not matched to a gene: 2. In germline, CDR1 is MNHEY, CDR2 SVGAGI. The gene calls are TRBV6-5 and TRBJ2-7; TRBD1 matches at 10 bases. The source material was PBMCs. This clonotype was obtained from a man aged 35 to 55 in good health and CMV-seropositive. CDR3 in DNA: TGTGCCAGCAGTTACGACAGGGGGCTGGAGCAGTACTTC. This codes for CASSYDRGLEQYF.